A selection of T cell receptor beta chains follows, all from one sample in a study of T-cell reconstitution after alpha-beta-depleted transplantation in children. TCRdb itself ran the PCR reads through MiXCR, one entry per CDR3 protein. Of about 540,000 distinct CDR3 sequences in the sample, approximately 20% were seen once. The sequencing here drew on PBMCs from the stem cell graft donor, taken from the stem cell graft. These receptors all stem from a human donor who donated a stem cell graft to a child with acute lymphoblastic leukemia. CDR3s include the opening cysteine and the closing phenylalanine or tryptophan. Each record gives: CDR3 protein, V gene, J gene.

CDR3 protein: CASSEDRENAEAFF
V gene: TRBV6-1
J gene: TRBJ1-1

CDR3 protein: CASSDQQENEQFF
V gene: TRBV6-4
J gene: TRBJ2-1

CDR3 protein: CASSPRTGEDTGELFF
V gene: TRBV28
J gene: TRBJ2-2

CDR3 protein: CASSFHRLPEATNEKLFF
V gene: TRBV11-1
J gene: TRBJ1-4

CDR3 protein: CASSSPPRDLQF
V gene: TRBV7-6
J gene: TRBJ2-7

CDR3 protein: CASNGGPGNTEAFF
V gene: TRBV7-9
J gene: TRBJ1-1

CDR3 protein: CSARDFGAGKVGYTF
V gene: TRBV20-1
J gene: TRBJ1-2

CDR3 protein: CASSGTVSSYEQYF
V gene: TRBV12-3/TRBV12-4
J gene: TRBJ2-7

CDR3 protein: CASSTGPVDGYTF
V gene: TRBV19
J gene: TRBJ1-2

CDR3 protein: CASGQDRNSPLHF
V gene: TRBV12-5
J gene: TRBJ1-6

CDR3 protein: CASSEFGTEAFF
V gene: TRBV10-1
J gene: TRBJ1-1

CDR3 protein: CASSLVVVGLATHGRYNEQFF
V gene: TRBV5-1
J gene: TRBJ2-1

CDR3 protein: CSARGTGRGTYEQYF
V gene: TRBV20-1
J gene: TRBJ2-7

CDR3 protein: CSVTTGGVETQYF
V gene: TRBV29-1
J gene: TRBJ2-5

CDR3 protein: CARSLGGEEDNEQFF
V gene: TRBV5-3
J gene: TRBJ2-1

CDR3 protein: CASSLGPQDTQYF
V gene: TRBV13
J gene: TRBJ2-3

CDR3 protein: CASKERELYEQYF
V gene: TRBV6-2/TRBV6-3
J gene: TRBJ2-7

CDR3 protein: CSVDMEALGAFF
V gene: TRBV29-1
J gene: TRBJ1-1

CDR3 protein: CASRSAGEHGELFF
V gene: TRBV7-3
J gene: TRBJ2-2

CDR3 protein: CASSGPGTSNTEAFF
V gene: TRBV5-5
J gene: TRBJ1-1

CDR3 protein: CASSPPLYYNEQFF
V gene: TRBV5-1
J gene: TRBJ2-1

CDR3 protein: CASSVGEASAYEQYF
V gene: TRBV9
J gene: TRBJ2-7

CDR3 protein: CASSSRLARGYTDTQYF
V gene: TRBV5-1
J gene: TRBJ2-3

CDR3 protein: CSAASRDSSYEQYF
V gene: TRBV20-1
J gene: TRBJ2-7